Shown below are 3 T cell receptor beta chains from a single sample sequenced in a study of cytomegalovirus exposure and HLA in healthy donors. It was with 60 Vbeta and 13 Jbeta primers that the PCR ran. The data were produced by immunoSEQ multiplex PCR, yet TCRdb's version contains in-frame clones alone and is incomplete. The table lists about 96,000 clones. Sequenced input: PBMCs. Receptor source: a woman aged 25 to 39 in good health and CMV-seronegative.

The V gene is TRBV27, the J gene TRBJ1-5; TRBD1 matches 8 bases. Germline values: CDR1 MNHEY, CDR2 SMNVEV (reference sequence). J lost 1 base, V lost 4 bases, and 6 bases had no gene match. The CDR3 contains 16 residues. Here the CDR3 DNA reads TGTGCCAGCAGTTCCCCACGGACAGGGAGCAATCAGCCCCAGCATTTT. It translates to CASSSPRTGSNQPQHF.

The chain carries TRBV2 and TRBJ2-7; 11 bases map to TRBD2. This CDR3 region has 14 residues. CDR1 and CDR2 (germline): SNHLY, FYNNEI. With 7 bases clipped from V and 5 bases from J, the junction kept 7 bases outside the gene matches. CDR3 DNA sequence: TGTGCCAGCAAAGGGGGACTAGCGGCTGACGAGCAGTACTTC. Protein: CASKGGLAADEQYF. Full variable domain (rest looked up from reference TRBV2 and TRBJ2-7): EPEVTQTPSHQVTQMGQEVILRCVPISNHLYFYWYRQILGQKVEFLVSFYNNEISEKSEIFDDQFSVERPDGSNFTLKIRSTKLEDSAMYFCASKGGLAADEQYFGPGTRLTVT.

CDR3 loop: CASSVSLGQSNTGELFF. The CDR3 nucleotides read TGTGCCAGCAGCGTATCCCTGGGACAGTCGAACACCGGGGAGCTGTTTTTT. V and J are TRBV9 and TRBJ2-2, with 7 bases lining up with TRBD1. The CDR3 runs to 17 residues. J gave up 0 bases and V 1 base, and 6 bases lay outside the gene matches. CDR1 is SGDLS, CDR2 YYNGEE, per germline.